This T cell receptor beta chain was documented in a study of blood T cell repertoires in COVID-19. About the research overall: Acute-phase and convalescent COVID-19 samples originated in the United States, Italy and Spain.

The CDR3 has 13 residues. With 1 base removed from V and 5 bases from J, the gap between germline ends came to 9 bases. In the authors' workflow: For nucleated cells, counts were estimated from reference gene primer amplification. TCRdb keeps only in-frame clones here, not all; method: immunoSEQ multiplex PCR. From that table come the V and J calls and clone size; the DNA was used to work out D and trimming. The table shows about 140,000 clones, with roughly 88% occurring only once. Source material: peripheral blood. The receptor's source is a human donor in a cohort sampled during active COVID-19. V and J are TRBV12-3 or TRBV12-4 and TRBJ2-7, with D maybe TRBD1 (6 bases). CDR3 in DNA: TGTGCCAGCAGTTTAGGCCACAGGGACGAGCAGTACTTC. Translated: CASSLGHRDEQYF.